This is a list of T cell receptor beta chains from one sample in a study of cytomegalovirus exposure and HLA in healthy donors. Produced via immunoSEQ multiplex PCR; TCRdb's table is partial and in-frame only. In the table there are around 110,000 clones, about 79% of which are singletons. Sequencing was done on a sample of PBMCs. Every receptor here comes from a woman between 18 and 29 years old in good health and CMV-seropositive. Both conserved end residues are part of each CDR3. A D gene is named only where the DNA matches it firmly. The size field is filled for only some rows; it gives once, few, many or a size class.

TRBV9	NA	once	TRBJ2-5	TGTGCCAGCAGCCCTCGCGAGGGAAGTTGGGAGACCCAGTACTTC	CASSPREGSWETQYF
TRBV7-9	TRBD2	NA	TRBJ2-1	TGTGCCAGCAGCTTAAGAGTAGCGGGAGACTTCGACAATGAGCAGTTCTTC	CASSLRVAGDFDNEQFF
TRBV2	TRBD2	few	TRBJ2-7	TGTGCCAGCACCGTCAGCGGGAGACGTAACGAGCAGTACTTC	CASTVSGRRNEQYF
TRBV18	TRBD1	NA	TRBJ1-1	TGTGCCAGCTCATTGGGACAGGGGGGAAGCGACACTGAAGCTTTCTTT	CASSLGQGGSDTEAFF
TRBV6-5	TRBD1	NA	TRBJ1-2	TGTGCCAGCAGATCCCAAAACAGGGGCCTCTATGGCTACACCTTC	CASRSQNRGLYGYTF
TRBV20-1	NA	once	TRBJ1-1	TGCAGTGTAGCAGCTGAAGCTTTCTTT	CSVAAEAFF
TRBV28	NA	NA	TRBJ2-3	TGTGCCAGCAGTTTTACGGGAGTCGGAGATACGCAGTATTTT	CASSFTGVGDTQYF
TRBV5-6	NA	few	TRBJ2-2	TGTGCCAGCAGCGCCGGGACCGGGGAGCTGTTTTTT	CASSAGTGELFF
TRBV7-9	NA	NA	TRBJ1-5	TGTGCCAGCAGCCTTCATTCTTCTGCGGATCAGCCCCAGCATTTT	CASSLHSSADQPQHF
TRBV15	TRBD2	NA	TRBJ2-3	TGTGCCACCAGCACGCTCCGGGGGGACTCCGATCTAGGGGATACGCAGTATTTT	CATSTLRGDSDLGDTQYF
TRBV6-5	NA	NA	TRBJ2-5	TGTGCCAGCGGAGTAGCGGATTACCAAGAGACCCAGTACTTC	CASGVADYQETQYF
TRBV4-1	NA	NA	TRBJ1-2	TGCGCCAGCAGCCAAGAGTCAGGGGTTCTTAGCTATGGCTACACCTTC	CASSQESGVLSYGYTF
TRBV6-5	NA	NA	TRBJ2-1	TGTGCCAGCAGCCGAGCGGTGAGCTCCTACAATGAGCAGTTCTTC	CASSRAVSSYNEQFF
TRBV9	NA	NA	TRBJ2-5	TGTGCCAGCAGCGTAGAGGGCAGGGTCCGACAAGAGACCCAGTACTTC	CASSVEGRVRQETQYF
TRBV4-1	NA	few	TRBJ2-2	TGCGCCAGCAGCCAAGTCCGGCTAGTCCTCCCCGGGGAGCTGTTTTTT	CASSQVRLVLPGELFF
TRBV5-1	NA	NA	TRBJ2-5	TGCGCCAGCAGCCCCCCAGGCGAGACCCAGTACTTC	CASSPPGETQYF
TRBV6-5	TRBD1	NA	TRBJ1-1	TGTGCCAGCACCGTGGACAGGGCTGGCACTGAAGCTTTCTTT	CASTVDRAGTEAFF
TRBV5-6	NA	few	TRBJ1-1	TGTGCCAGCAGCTTGACAGGGAACACTGAAGCTTTCTTT	CASSLTGNTEAFF
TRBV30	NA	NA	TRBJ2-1	TGTGCCTGGAGGGCAGCGTTTGAGCGCCTAGCCTACAATGAGCAGTTCTTC	CAWRAAFERLAYNEQFF
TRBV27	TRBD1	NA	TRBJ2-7	TGTGCCAGCAGTTTATTTCGGGGACAGGTCTACGAGCAGTACTTC	CASSLFRGQVYEQYF
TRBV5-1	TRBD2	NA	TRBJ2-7	TGCGCCAGCAGCTGGGGACTAGCGGACGCCTACGAGCAGTACTTC	CASSWGLADAYEQYF
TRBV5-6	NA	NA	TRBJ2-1	TGTGCCAGCAGCTTGGCCCTGAGGCAGGGGCGTAGTGAGCAGTTCTTC	CASSLALRQGRSEQFF
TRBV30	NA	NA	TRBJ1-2	TGTGCCTGGAGCATTCGACAGACTTTGGCGGGCTACACCTTC	CAWSIRQTLAGYTF
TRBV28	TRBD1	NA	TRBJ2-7	TGTGCCAGCAGTCCAATGAGACAGGGGGTCCACGAGCAGTACTTC	CASSPMRQGVHEQYF
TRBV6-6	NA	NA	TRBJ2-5	TGTGCCAGCAGTTACTCCCTCAGGGAGACCCAGTACTTC	CASSYSLRETQYF
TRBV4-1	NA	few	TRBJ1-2	TGCGCCAGCAGCCAAGAAGGCAGGCCAGCCAATACTAACTATGGCTACACCTTC	CASSQEGRPANTNYGYTF
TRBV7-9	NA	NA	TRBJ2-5	TGTGCCAGCAGCTTAGTGAGTCTTGGAGAGACCCAGTACTTC	CASSLVSLGETQYF
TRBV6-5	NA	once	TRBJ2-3	TGTGCCAGCAGTTACTCAGGCGGTTACACAGATACGCAGTATTTT	CASSYSGGYTDTQYF
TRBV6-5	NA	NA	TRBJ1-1	TGTGCCAGCAGGTGGCGGGGGTTCCTCGGGACTGAAGCTTTCTTT	CASRWRGFLGTEAFF
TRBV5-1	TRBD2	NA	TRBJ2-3	TGCGCCAGCAGATTGTTAGCGGGAGGGCCTTTAGATACGCAGTATTTT	CASRLLAGGPLDTQYF
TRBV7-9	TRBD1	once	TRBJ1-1	TGTGCCAGCAGCCTAGGTTATGACAGGGGGATCACTGAAGCTTTCTTT	CASSLGYDRGITEAFF
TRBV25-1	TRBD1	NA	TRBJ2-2	TGTGCCAGCAGGACAGGGGGCCTGGGCGGGGAGCTGTTTTTT	CASRTGGLGGELFF
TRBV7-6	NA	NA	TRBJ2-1	TGTGCCAGCAGCTTAGACTCAGCGGGCTCCTACAATGAGCAGTTCTTC	CASSLDSAGSYNEQFF
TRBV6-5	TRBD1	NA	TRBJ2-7	TGTGCCAGCGTAGACAGGGCCGCGGACGAGCAGTACTTC	CASVDRAADEQYF
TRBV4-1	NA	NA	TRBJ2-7	TGCGCCAGCAGCCAAGACGGGTCGGTTTCCTCCTACGAGCAGTACTTC	CASSQDGSVSSYEQYF
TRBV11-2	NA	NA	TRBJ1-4	TGTGCCAGCAGCCCCAGCGGACAGTATAATGAAAAACTGTTTTTT	CASSPSGQYNEKLFF
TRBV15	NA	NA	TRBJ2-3	TGTGCCACCAGCTCTGGACACCCTAGCACAGATACGCAGTATTTT	CATSSGHPSTDTQYF
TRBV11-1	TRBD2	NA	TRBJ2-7	TGTGCCAGCAGCGTGACTAGCGGGGTTAACGAGCAGTACTTC	CASSVTSGVNEQYF
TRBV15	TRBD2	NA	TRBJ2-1	TGTGCCACCAGCAGTAGCGGGTCTGAGCAGTTCTTC	CATSSSGSEQFF
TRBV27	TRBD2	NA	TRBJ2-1	TGTGCCAGCAGCCCCCAAAGCGGGAGGGCCGGTGAGCAGTTCTTC	CASSPQSGRAGEQFF
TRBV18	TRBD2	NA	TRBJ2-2	TGTGCCAGCTCACCGGCGGGAGGTCGACCGAACACCGGGGAGCTGTTTTTT	CASSPAGGRPNTGELFF
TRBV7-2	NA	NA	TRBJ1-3	TGTGCCAGCAGCTTAGATCCGGGATTAGCTGGAAACACCATATATTTT	CASSLDPGLAGNTIYF
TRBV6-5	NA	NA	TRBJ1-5	TGTGCCAGCGGTAGACTTGGCGGGAGCAATCAGCCCCAGCATTTT	CASGRLGGSNQPQHF
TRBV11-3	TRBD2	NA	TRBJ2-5	TGTGCCAGCAGCCCCTGGACTAGCGGGTTAGAGACCCAGTACTTC	CASSPWTSGLETQYF
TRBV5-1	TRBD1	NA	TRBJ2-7	TGCGCCAGCAGCTTCCCGACAGGGGCGGACGAGCAGTACTTC	CASSFPTGADEQYF
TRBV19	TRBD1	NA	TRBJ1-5	TGTGCCAGTACGCTACGGGGACAGGGACGCCAGCCCCAGCATTTT	CASTLRGQGRQPQHF
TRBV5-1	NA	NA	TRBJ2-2	TGCGCCAGCAGCTTGGAAGCGGGTGGTAACACCGGGGAGCTGTTTTTT	CASSLEAGGNTGELFF
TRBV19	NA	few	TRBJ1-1	TGTGCCAGTAGTATAGGGCAGAACACTGAAGCTTTCTTT	CASSIGQNTEAFF
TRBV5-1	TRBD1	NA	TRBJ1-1	TGCGCCAGCAGCTTCCGGACAGGGGGCGCGAACACTGAAGCTTTCTTT	CASSFRTGGANTEAFF
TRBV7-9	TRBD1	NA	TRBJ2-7	TGTGCCAGCAGGGGACAGGGGGTAGGGGAGCAGTACTTC	CASRGQGVGEQYF
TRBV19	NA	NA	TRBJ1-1	TGTGCCAGTAGTTCCGTCCGAGGCACTGAAGCTTTCTTT	CASSSVRGTEAFF
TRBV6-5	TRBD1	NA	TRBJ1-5	TGTGCCAGCAGTTCACAGGGGGCCGGGAATCAGCCCCAGCATTTT	CASSSQGAGNQPQHF
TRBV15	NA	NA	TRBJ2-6	TGTGCCACCAGCAGAGGAGGACTGCCCTCTGGGGCCAACGTCCTGACTTTC	CATSRGGLPSGANVLTF
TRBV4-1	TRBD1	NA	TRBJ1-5	TGCGCCAGCAGCCAGATACAGGGGGGGAACCAGCCCCAGCATTTT	CASSQIQGGNQPQHF